These T cell receptor beta chains were read from a single sample in a study of blood T cell repertoires in COVID-19. The assay was immunoSEQ multiplex PCR, and TCRdb's table has in-frame clones only and misses some. The sample contains 30,000 to 45,000 clones, approximately 80% of which appear only once. Sequences were obtained from peripheral blood. These receptors were collected from a man aged 60 to 75 in a cohort sampled during active COVID-19. Both conserved end residues are part of each CDR3. A D gene is named only where the DNA matches it firmly. Clone size is not always given. Where it is, it says once, few, many or a class for expanded clones.

len	abundance	d_gene	v_gene	j_gene	CDR3nt	CDR3aa
13	NA	NA	TRBV28	TRBJ2-7	TGTGCCAGCACCTCCGGACAAGTCTACGAGCAGTACTTC	CASTSGQVYEQYF
13	NA	NA	TRBV5-1	TRBJ1-4	TGCGCCAGCAGCTTTTCCGGGAATGAAAAACTGTTTTTT	CASSFSGNEKLFF
15	NA	NA	TRBV15	TRBJ1-3	TGTGCCACCAGCAGAGAAACAGGAACTGGAAACACCATATATTTT	CATSRETGTGNTIYF
16	NA	TRBD1	TRBV7-3	TRBJ1-2	TGTGCCAGCAGCCTAACCCCGGGACAGCTCAACTATGGCTACACCTTC	CASSLTPGQLNYGYTF
15	NA	NA	TRBV6-5	TRBJ1-2	TGTGCCAGCAGTTGGGCAGGGGACCTGGACTATGGCTACACCTTC	CASSWAGDLDYGYTF
15	few	TRBD1	TRBV28	TRBJ2-7	TGTGCCAGCAGTTCCCCGACAGGGGTTACCCACGAGCAGTACTTC	CASSSPTGVTHEQYF
10	medium-sized	NA	TRBV19	TRBJ1-2	TGTGCCAGTAGAAGGGACATAACAACCTTC	CASRRDITTF
12	NA	NA	TRBV3-1/TRBV3-2	TRBJ1-4	TGTGCCAGCAGCTTTAGCCGGGAAAAACTGTTTTTT	CASSFSREKLFF
15	NA	TRBD1	TRBV7-2	TRBJ2-7	TGTGCCAGCAGCTTAGGACGGACAGGGGTTGGAGAGCAGTACTTC	CASSLGRTGVGEQYF
14	NA	NA	TRBV19	TRBJ1-2	TGTGCCAGTAGTATATCCCGGACAGCTTATGGCTACACCTTC	CASSISRTAYGYTF